The TCR beta chain described here comes from a study of cytomegalovirus exposure and HLA in healthy donors. A remark on this clone: At one of its ends the junction is not consistent with the germline gene, which may arise from a read error.

The CDR3 has 15 residues. Germline-derived CDR1 and CDR2 are SEHNR and FQNEAQ (reference sequence). The PCR contained 60 Vbeta and 13 Jbeta primers. TCRdb's table, derived via immunoSEQ multiplex PCR, lists solely in-frame clones and lacks some. The table includes roughly 130,000 clones, roughly 71% detected once. This receptor was identified in a woman aged 50 to 60 in good health and CMV-seropositive. This chain connects TRBV7-9 to TRBJ1-5, with TRBD1 as a possible D gene (5 bases). Source material: PBMCs. The CDR3 region is CASSLTQGMDQPQHF. The CDR3 nucleotides read TGTGCCAGCAGTCTCACGCAGGGCATGGATCAACCCCAGCATTTT.